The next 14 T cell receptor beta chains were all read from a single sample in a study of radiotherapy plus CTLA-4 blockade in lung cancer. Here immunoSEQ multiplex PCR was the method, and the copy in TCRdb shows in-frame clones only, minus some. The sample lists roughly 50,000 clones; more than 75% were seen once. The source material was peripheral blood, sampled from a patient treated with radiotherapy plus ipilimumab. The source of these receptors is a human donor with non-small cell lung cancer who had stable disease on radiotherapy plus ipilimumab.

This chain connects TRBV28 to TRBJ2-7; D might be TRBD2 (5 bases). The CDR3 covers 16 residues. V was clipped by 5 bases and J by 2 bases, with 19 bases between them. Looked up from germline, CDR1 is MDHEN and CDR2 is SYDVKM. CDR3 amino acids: CASSLHMPGGTYEQYF. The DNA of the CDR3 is TGTGCCAGCAGTCTTCATATGCCAGGAGGCACCTACGAGCAGTACTTC.

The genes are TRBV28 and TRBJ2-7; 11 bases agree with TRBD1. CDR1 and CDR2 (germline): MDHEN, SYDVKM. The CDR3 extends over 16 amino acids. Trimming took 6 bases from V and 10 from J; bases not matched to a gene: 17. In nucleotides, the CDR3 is TGTGCCAGCAGCCCGGCACCGGGACAGGGGGGCGGGACACAGTACTTC. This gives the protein CASSPAPGQGGGTQYF.

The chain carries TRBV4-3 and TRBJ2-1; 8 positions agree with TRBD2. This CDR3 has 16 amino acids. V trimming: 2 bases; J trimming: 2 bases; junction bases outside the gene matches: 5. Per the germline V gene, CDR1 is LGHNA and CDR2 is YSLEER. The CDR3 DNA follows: TGCGCCAGCAGCCAACAAAGCGGGGGCACCTACAATGAGCAGTTCTTC. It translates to CASSQQSGGTYNEQFF.

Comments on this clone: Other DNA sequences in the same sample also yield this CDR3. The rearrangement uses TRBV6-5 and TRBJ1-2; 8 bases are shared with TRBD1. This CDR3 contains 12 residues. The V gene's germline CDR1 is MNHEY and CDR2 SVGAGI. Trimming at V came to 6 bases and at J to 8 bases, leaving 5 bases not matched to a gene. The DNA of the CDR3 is TGTGCCAGCAGAAGGACAGGGACGGGCTACACCTTC. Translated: CASRRTGTGYTF.

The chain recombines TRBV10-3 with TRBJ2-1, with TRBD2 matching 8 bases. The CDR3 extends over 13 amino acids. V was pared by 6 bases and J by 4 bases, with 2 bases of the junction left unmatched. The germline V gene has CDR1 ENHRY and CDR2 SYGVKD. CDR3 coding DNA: TGTGCCATCAGACTAGCGGATTACAATGAGCAGTTCTTC. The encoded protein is CAIRLADYNEQFF.

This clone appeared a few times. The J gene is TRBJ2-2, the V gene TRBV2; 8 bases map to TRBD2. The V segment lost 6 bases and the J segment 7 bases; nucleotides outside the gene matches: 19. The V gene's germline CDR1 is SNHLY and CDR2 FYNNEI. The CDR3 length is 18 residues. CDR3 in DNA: TGTGCCAGCAGACAACCGGGACTAGGAATTTCCCAGGGCGGGGAGCTGTTTTTT. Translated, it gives CASRQPGLGISQGGELFF. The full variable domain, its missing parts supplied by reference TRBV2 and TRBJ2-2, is EPEVTQTPSHQVTQMGQEVILRCVPISNHLYFYWYRQILGQKVEFLVSFYNNEISEKSEIFDDQFSVERPDGSNFTLKIRSTKLEDSAMYFCASRQPGLGISQGGELFFGEGSRLTVL.

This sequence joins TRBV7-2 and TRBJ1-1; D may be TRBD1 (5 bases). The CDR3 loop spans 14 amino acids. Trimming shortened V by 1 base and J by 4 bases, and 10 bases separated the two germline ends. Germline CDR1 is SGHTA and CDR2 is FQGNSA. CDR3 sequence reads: CASSLVDGGTEAFF. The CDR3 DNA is TGTGCCAGCAGCTTAGTTGACGGGGGCACTGAAGCTTTCTTT.

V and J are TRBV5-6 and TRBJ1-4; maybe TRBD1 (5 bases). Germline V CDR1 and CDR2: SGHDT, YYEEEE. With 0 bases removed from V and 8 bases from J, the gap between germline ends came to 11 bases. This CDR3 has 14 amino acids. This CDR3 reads CASSLAGVGEKLFF. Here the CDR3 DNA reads TGTGCCAGCAGCTTGGCGGGGGTAGGAGAAAAACTGTTTTTT. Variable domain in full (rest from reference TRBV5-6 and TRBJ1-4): DAGVTQSPTHLIKTRGQQVTLRCSPKSGHDTVSWYQQALGQGPQFIFQYYEEEERQRGNFPDRFSGHQFPNYSSELNVNALLLGDSALYLCASSLAGVGEKLFFGSGTQLSVL.

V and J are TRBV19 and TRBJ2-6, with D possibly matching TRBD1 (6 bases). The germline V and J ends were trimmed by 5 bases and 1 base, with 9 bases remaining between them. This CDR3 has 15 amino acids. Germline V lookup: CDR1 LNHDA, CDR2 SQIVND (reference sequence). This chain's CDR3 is CASSPQGSGANVLTF. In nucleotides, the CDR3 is TGTGCCAGTAGTCCACAGGGTTCTGGGGCCAACGTCCTGACTTTC.

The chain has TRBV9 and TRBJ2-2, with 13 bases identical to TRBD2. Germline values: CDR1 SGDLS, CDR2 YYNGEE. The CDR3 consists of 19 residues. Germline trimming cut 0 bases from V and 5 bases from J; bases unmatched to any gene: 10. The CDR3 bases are TGTGCCAGCAGCGTAGGCCGACTAGCGGGAGGACGGGAAACCGGGGAGCTGTTTTTT. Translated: CASSVGRLAGGRETGELFF.

In DNA form, the CDR3 reads TGTGCCAGCAGCTTAACGGGGTTTCAGTACTTC. Protein product: CASSLTGFQYF. The chain employs TRBV7-2 and TRBJ2-4, with D tentatively TRBD2 (5 bases). Trimming stripped 2 bases from V and 11 bases from J, with 7 bases between. Germline-derived CDR1 and CDR2 are SGHTA and FQGNSA. CDR3 length: 11 amino acids. Full variable domain (outside the CDR3, taken from reference TRBV7-2 and TRBJ2-4): GAGVSQSPSNKVTEKGKDVELRCDPISGHTALYWYRQSLGQGLEFLIYFQGNSAPDKSGLPSDRFSAERTGGSVSTLTIQRTQQEDSAVYLCASSLTGFQYFGAGTRLSVL.

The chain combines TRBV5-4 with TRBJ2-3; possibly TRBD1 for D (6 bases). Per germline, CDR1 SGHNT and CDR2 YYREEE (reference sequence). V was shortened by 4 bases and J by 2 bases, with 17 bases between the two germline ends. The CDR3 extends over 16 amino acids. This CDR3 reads CASSVPGQKTTDTQYF. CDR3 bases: TGTGCCAGCAGCGTTCCAGGACAGAAGACCACAGATACGCAGTATTTT.

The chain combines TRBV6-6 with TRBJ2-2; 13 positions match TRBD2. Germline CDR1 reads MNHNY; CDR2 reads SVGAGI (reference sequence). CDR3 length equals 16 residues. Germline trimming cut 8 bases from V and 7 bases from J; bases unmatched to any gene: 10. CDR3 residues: CASCRRTSGSFGELFF. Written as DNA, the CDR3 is TGTGCCAGCTGCAGGAGGACTAGCGGGAGTTTCGGGGAGCTGTTTTTT.

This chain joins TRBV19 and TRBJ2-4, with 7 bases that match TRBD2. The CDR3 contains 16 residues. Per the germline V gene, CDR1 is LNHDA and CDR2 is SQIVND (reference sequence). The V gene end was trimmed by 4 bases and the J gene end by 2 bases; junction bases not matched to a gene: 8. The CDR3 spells CASSRAAGAPKNIQYF. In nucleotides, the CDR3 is TGTGCCAGTAGTAGAGCTGCGGGAGCACCCAAAAACATTCAGTACTTC.